This is a list of T cell receptor beta chains from one sample in a study of T cell changes during pregnancy in multiple sclerosis. The protocol was immunoSEQ multiplex PCR, while the TCRdb copy is restricted to in-frame clones and leaves out a portion. The table has approximately 46,000 clones, approximately 90% seen once. The sequencing used CD8+ T cells from peripheral blood mononuclear cells, collected in the second trimester of pregnancy. The receptors here all came from a female donor with multiple sclerosis, enrolled in a pregnancy study. The CDR3 runs from the conserved cysteine through the conserved F or W. D genes are given only for firm matches. Some rows mark clone size as missing; the rest say once, few, many or name a class of expanded clone.

j_gene | d_gene | len | abundance | v_gene | CDR3nt | CDR3aa
TRBJ2-7 | - | 12 | - | TRBV14 | TGTGCCAGCAGACTTCAGGGGTACGAGCAGTACTTC | CASRLQGYEQYF
TRBJ1-2 | TRBD1 | 14 | few | TRBV6-5 | TGTGCCAGCAGTTACTCCCAGGGGGCCTATGGCTACACCTTC | CASSYSQGAYGYTF
TRBJ1-1 | - | 13 | - | TRBV29-1 | TGCAGCACTCTGTCGGGGGGCATCACTGAAGCTTTCTTT | CSTLSGGITEAFF
TRBJ2-3 | TRBD2 | 15 | - | TRBV2 | TGTGCCAGCATTCCAACTAGCGGGGGGCAAGATACGCAGTATTTT | CASIPTSGGQDTQYF
TRBJ1-1 | - | 13 | - | TRBV7-2 | TGTGCCAGCAGGGGCGGGGGGGGAACTGAAGCTTTCTTT | CASRGGGGTEAFF
TRBJ1-2 | TRBD1 | 15 | once | TRBV7-6 | TGTGCCAGCAGCTTAGAGGAAGGGGGCGGATGGGGCTACACCTTC | CASSLEEGGGWGYTF
TRBJ1-1 | - | 12 | - | TRBV18 | TGTGCCAGCTCCCTTATGAACACTGAAGCTTTCTTT | CASSLMNTEAFF
TRBJ2-2 | - | 13 | - | TRBV21-1 | TGTGCCAGCAGCCCCCGGAGTACCGGGGAGCTGTTTTTT | CASSPRSTGELFF
TRBJ1-1 | TRBD1 | 14 | few | TRBV14 | TGTGCCAGCAGCCAAGGAGGACAGGGTCCCGTTGCTTTCTTT | CASSQGGQGPVAFF
TRBJ2-6 | - | 15 | - | TRBV7-9 | TGTGCCAGCAGCTGGACAGACTCTGGGGCCAACGTCCTGACTTTC | CASSWTDSGANVLTF
TRBJ2-2 | TRBD2 | 17 | - | TRBV15 | TGTGCCACCACCCCGGGACTAGCGGGGAGTGGGACCGGGGAGCTGTTTTTT | CATTPGLAGSGTGELFF